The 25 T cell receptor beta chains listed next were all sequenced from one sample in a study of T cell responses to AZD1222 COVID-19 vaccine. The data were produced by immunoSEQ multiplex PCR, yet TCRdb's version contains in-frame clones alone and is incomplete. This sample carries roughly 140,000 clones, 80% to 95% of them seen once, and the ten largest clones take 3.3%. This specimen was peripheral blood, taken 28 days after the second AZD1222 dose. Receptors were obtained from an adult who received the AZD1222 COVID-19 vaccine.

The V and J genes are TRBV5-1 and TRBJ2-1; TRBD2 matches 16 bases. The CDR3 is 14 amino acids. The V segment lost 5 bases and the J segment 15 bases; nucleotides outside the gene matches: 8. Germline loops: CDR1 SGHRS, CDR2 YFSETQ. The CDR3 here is CASSPGLAGGGLFF. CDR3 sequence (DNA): TGCGCCAGCAGTCCGGGACTAGCGGGAGGGGGACTGTTCTTC.

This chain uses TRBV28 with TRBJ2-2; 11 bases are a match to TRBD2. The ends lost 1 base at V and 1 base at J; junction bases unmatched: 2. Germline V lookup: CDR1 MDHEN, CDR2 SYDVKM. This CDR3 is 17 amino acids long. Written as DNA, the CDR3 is TGTGCCAGCAGTTTATCCGGGACTAGCGGGAACACCGGGGAGCTGTTTTTT. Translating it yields CASSLSGTSGNTGELFF.

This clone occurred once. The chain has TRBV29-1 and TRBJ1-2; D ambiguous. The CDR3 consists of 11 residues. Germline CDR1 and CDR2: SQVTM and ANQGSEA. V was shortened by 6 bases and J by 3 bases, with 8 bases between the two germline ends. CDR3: CSVGPDYGYTF. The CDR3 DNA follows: TGCAGCGTCGGACCCGACTATGGCTACACCTTC.

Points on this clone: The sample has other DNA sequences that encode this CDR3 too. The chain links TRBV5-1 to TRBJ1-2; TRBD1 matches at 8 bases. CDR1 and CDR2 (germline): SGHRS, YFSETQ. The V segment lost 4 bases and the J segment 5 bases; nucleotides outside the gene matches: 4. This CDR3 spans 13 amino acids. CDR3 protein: CASSEGQGYGYTF. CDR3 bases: TGCGCCAGCAGCGAAGGACAGGGATATGGCTACACCTTC.

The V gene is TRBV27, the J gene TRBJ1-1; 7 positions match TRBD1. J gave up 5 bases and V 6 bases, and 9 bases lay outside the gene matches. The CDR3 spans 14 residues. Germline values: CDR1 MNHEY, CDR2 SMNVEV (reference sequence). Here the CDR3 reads CASRATGWGTEAFF. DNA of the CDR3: TGTGCCAGCAGGGCGACAGGGTGGGGGACTGAAGCTTTCTTT.

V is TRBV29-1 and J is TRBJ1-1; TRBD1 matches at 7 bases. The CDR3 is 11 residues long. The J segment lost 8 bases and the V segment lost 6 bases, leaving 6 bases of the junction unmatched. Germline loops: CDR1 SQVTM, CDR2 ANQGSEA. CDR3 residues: CSVGTGAEAFF. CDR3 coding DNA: TGCAGCGTGGGAACAGGGGCCGAAGCTTTCTTT.

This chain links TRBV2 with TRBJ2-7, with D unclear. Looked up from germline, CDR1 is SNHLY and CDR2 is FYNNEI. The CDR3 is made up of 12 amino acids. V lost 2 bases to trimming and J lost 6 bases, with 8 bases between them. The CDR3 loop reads CASSELASEQYF. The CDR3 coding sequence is TGTGCCAGCAGTGAACTTGCGAGCGAGCAGTACTTC.

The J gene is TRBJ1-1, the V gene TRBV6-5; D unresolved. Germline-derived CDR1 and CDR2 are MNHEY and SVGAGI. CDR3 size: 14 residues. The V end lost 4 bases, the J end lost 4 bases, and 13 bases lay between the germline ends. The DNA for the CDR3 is TGTGCCAGCAGTTTCACCCTCGGGGTCACTGAAGCTTTCTTT. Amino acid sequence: CASSFTLGVTEAFF.

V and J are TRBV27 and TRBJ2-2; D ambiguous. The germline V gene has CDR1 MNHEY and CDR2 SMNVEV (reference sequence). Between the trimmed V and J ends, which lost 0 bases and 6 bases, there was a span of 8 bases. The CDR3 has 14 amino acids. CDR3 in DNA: TGTGCCAGCAGTTTATCGGTAGGAGCCGGGGAGCTGTTTTTT. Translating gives CASSLSVGAGELFF.

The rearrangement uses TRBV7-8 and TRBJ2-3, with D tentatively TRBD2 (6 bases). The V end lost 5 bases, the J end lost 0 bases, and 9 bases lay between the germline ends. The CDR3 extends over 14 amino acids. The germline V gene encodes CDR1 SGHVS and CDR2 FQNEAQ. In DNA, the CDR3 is TGTGCCAGCAGCCGGGGAGGTAGCACAGATACGCAGTATTTT. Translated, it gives CASSRGGSTDTQYF.

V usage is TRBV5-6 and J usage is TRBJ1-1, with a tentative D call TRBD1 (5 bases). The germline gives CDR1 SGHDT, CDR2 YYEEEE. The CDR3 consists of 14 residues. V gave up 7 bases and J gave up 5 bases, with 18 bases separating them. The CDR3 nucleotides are TGTGCCAGCTTTCTAAGAGGATGGGGGACTGAAGCTTTCTTT. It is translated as CASFLRGWGTEAFF.

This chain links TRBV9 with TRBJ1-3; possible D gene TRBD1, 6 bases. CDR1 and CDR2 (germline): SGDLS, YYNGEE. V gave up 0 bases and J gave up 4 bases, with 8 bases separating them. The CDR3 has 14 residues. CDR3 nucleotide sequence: TGTGCCAGCAGCGTAGCTACAGGGGGAAACACCATATATTTT. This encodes CASSVATGGNTIYF.

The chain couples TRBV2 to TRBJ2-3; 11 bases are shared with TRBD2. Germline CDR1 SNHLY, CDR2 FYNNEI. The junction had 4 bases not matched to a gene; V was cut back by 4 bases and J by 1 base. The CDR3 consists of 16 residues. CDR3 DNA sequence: TGTGCCAGCAGTGGGGGGACTAGCGGCGGCACAGATACGCAGTATTTT. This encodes CASSGGTSGGTDTQYF.

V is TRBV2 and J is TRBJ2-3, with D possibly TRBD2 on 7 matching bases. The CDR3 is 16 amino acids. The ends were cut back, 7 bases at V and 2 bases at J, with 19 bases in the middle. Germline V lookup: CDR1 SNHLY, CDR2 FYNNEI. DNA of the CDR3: TGTGCCAGCACCCCCCAGGGGACTATCCCCACAGATACGCAGTATTTT. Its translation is CASTPQGTIPTDTQYF.

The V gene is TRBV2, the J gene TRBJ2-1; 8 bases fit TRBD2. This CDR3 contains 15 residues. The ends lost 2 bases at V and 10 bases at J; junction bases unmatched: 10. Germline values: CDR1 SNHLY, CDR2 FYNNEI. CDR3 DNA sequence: TGTGCCAGCAGTGAATCCAGCTTTTCGGGAGGGGAGCAGTTCTTC. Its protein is CASSESSFSGGEQFF.

The CDR3 loop reads CASSFSGQGLNYGYTF. DNA for the CDR3: TGTGCCAGCAGCTTCTCTGGGCAGGGTTTAAACTATGGCTACACCTTC. V and J are TRBV5-8 and TRBJ1-2, with D possibly matching TRBD1 (5 bases). The V end was cut by 2 bases, the J end by 2 bases, with 16 bases between. This CDR3 has 16 residues. Germline V gene lookup returns CDR1 SGHTS and CDR2 YDEGEE.

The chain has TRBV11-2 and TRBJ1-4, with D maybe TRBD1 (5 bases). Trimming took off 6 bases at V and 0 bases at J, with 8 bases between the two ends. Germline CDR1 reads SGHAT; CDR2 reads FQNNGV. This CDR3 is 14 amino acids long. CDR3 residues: CASRGLSTNEKLFF. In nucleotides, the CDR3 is TGTGCCAGCAGGGGGCTCTCAACTAATGAAAAACTGTTTTTT.

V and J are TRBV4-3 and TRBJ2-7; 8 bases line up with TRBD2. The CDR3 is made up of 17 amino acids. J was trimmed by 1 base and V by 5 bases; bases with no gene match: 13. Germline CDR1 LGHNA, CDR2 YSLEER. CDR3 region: CASSFAGVAGQSYEQYF. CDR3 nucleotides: TGCGCCAGCAGCTTCGCCGGAGTAGCGGGGCAATCCTACGAGCAGTACTTC.

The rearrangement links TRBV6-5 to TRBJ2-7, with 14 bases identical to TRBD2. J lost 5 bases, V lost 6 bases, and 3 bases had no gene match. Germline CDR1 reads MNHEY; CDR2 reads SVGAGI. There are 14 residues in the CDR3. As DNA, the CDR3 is TGTGCCAGCAGACGGGGACTAGCGGGAGACGAGCAGTACTTC. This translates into CASRRGLAGDEQYF.

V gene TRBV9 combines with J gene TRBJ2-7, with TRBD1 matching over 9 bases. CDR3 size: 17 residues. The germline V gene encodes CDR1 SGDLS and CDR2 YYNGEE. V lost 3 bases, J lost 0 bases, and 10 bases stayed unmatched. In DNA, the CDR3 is TGTGCCAGCAGCGAGACTCCGGGACAGGGATACTCCTACGAGCAGTACTTC. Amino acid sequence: CASSETPGQGYSYEQYF. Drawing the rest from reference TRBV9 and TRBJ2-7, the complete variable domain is DSGVTQTPKHLITATGQRVTLRCSPRSGDLSVYWYQQSLDQGLQFLIQYYNGEERAKGNILERFSAQQFPDLHSELNLSSLELGDSALYFCASSETPGQGYSYEQYFGPGTRLTVT.

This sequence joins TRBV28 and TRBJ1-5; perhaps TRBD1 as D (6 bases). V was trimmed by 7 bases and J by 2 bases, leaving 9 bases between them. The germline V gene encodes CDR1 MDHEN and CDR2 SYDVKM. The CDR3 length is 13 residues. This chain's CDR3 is CASKGGGNQPQHF. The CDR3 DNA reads TGTGCCAGCAAAGGGGGTGGCAATCAGCCCCAGCATTTT.

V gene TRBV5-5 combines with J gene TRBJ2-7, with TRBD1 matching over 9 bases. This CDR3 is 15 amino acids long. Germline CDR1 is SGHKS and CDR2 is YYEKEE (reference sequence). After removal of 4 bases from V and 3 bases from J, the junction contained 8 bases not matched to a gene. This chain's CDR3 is CASSQPGQGRYEQYF. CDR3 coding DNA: TGTGCCAGCAGCCAGCCGGGACAGGGTCGCTACGAGCAGTACTTC.

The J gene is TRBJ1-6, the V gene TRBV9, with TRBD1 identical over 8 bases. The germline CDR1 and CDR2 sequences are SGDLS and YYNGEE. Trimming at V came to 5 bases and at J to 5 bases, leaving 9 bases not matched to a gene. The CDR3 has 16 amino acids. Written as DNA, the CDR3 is TGTGCCAGCAGGGAGGACAGGGAAAAACATAATTCACCCCTCCACTTT. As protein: CASREDREKHNSPLHF.

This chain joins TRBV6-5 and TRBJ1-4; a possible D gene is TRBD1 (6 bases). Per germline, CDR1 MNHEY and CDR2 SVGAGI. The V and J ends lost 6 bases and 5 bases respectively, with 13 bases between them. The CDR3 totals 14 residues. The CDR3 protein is CASRRGGENEKLFF. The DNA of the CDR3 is TGTGCCAGCAGGAGGGGGGGTGAAAATGAAAAACTGTTTTTT.

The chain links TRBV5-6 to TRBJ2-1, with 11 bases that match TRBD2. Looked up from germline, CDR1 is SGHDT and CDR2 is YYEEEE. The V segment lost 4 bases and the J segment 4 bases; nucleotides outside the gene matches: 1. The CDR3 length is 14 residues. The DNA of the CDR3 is TGTGCCAGCAGCGGGACTAGCGGATACAATGAGCAGTTCTTC. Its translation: CASSGTSGYNEQFF.